These 18 T cell receptor beta chains came from one sample sequenced in a study of Ad26.COV2.S vaccination and SARS-CoV-2 variants. Treatment: around 19 received Ad26.COV2.S at low or high dose, single or two shots; roughly 5 received placebo; per-sample allocation not given. Specimen acquisition occurred on day 63 following the initial vaccine or placebo injection. Only in-frame clones appear in the TCRdb table, and some are missing; sequencing was by immunoSEQ multiplex PCR. The repertoire holds 400,000 to 450,000 clones, with 90% as singletons. The specimen was peripheral blood, collected in a trial of Ad26.COV2.S vaccine versus placebo. The source of these receptors is a person aged 18 to 59 who received the Ad26.COV2.S COVID-19 vaccine or a placebo.

V gene TRBV9 combines with J gene TRBJ1-2; TRBD1 matches 7 bases. Germline V gene lookup returns CDR1 SGDLS and CDR2 YYNGEE. V lost 4 bases to trimming and J lost 3 bases; unmatched junction nucleotides: 9. The CDR3 has 15 amino acids. The CDR3 DNA follows: TGTGCCAGCAGCATTCGACAGGGAGAATACTATGGCTACACCTTC. It is translated as CASSIRQGEYYGYTF.

CDR3 nucleotides: TGTGCCAGCAGCTTGGATATGAGTCGTGAGGCTTTCTTT. This gives the protein CASSLDMSREAFF. The chain has TRBV5-6 and TRBJ1-1; D ambiguous. CDR1 SGHDT and CDR2 YYEEEE come from the germline V gene. The V and J ends lost 0 bases and 11 bases respectively, with 14 bases between them. The CDR3 runs to 13 residues.

V usage is TRBV7-8 and J usage is TRBJ2-7, with 9 bases identical to TRBD2. V lost 1 base and J lost 0; bases outside the gene matches: 4. This CDR3 contains 16 residues. Germline CDR1 reads SGHVS; CDR2 reads FQNEAQ. DNA for the CDR3: TGTGCCAGCAGCTTAGGGGCTAGCGGGACCTCCTACGAGCAGTACTTC. Translated: CASSLGASGTSYEQYF.

The rearrangement joins TRBV10-1 to TRBJ2-7, with D perhaps matching TRBD1 (8 bases). V was cut by 1 base and J by 6 bases, with 13 bases left in between. This CDR3 region has 14 residues. Germline-derived CDR1 and CDR2 are WNHNN and SYGVQD (reference sequence). In nucleotides, the CDR3 is TGCGCCAGCAGTGAGTTCCACAGGGGGGGCGAGCAGTACTTC. Residues: CASSEFHRGGEQYF.

The chain carries TRBV19 and TRBJ1-5, with 9 bases identical to TRBD1. The CDR3 covers 13 residues. V dropped 11 bases and J dropped 5; count of bases not matched to a gene: 7. Germline values: CDR1 LNHDA, CDR2 SQIVND (reference sequence). CDR3 residues: CASTGGPDQPQHF. CDR3 bases: TGTGCCTCGACAGGGGGGCCCGATCAGCCCCAGCATTTT.

The V and J genes are TRBV7-9 and TRBJ2-1, with TRBD2 matching 7 bases. J gave up 4 bases and V 1 base, and 7 bases lay outside the gene matches. The V gene's germline CDR1 is SEHNR and CDR2 FQNEAQ (reference sequence). The CDR3 consists of 16 residues. In DNA, the CDR3 is TGTGCCAGCAGCTTAGGGGACTACCTACAGTACAATGAGCAGTTCTTC. This sequence encodes CASSLGDYLQYNEQFF.

V and J are TRBV7-2 and TRBJ1-2; TRBD1 might be the D (5 bases). Trimming left V 3 bases short and J 0 bases short, with 14 bases between. The CDR3 has 16 residues. Germline CDR1 SGHTA, CDR2 FQGNSA. The chain's CDR3 is CASSFRGGVTNYGYTF. CDR3 bases: TGTGCCAGCAGCTTCCGTGGAGGGGTCACTAACTATGGCTACACCTTC.

The chain couples TRBV6-2 or TRBV6-3 to TRBJ1-1; D is uncertain. Per the germline V gene, CDR1 is MNHEY and CDR2 is SVGEGT. Trimming pared 2 bases from V and 5 bases from J, leaving 6 bases between. The CDR3 has 12 amino acids. In nucleotides, the CDR3 is TGTGCCAGCAGTTACATTGGAACTGAAGCTTTCTTT. This codes for CASSYIGTEAFF.

This clone was seen a few times. The chain has TRBV2 and TRBJ2-5; TRBD1 matches 7 bases. The CDR3 runs 12 residues. From germline, CDR1 is SNHLY and CDR2 FYNNEI. V gave up 9 bases and J gave up 5 bases; unmatched junction bases: 6. The chain's CDR3 is CARRGLEETQYF. Written as DNA, the CDR3 is TGTGCCAGAAGGGGGCTGGAGGAGACCCAGTACTTC.

J is TRBJ2-1 and V is TRBV5-1; D uncertain. The CDR3 totals 14 residues. Germline loops: CDR1 SGHRS, CDR2 YFSETQ. Trimming cost V 4 bases and J 8 bases, with 16 bases left between them. CDR3 in DNA: TGCGCCAGCAGCCCTGAAACTACTTGGGATGAGCAGTTCTTC. This sequence encodes CASSPETTWDEQFF.

The chain joins TRBV5-1 to TRBJ2-2, with a possible D match to TRBD2 (6 bases). From germline, CDR1 is SGHRS and CDR2 YFSETQ. Deletions cut 3 bases from V and 5 bases from J, with 17 bases between. The CDR3 has 16 amino acids. The CDR3, as DNA: TGCGCCAGCAGCTCCCTCGGGACTTCCCAGACCGGGGAGCTGTTTTTT. Its translation: CASSSLGTSQTGELFF.

V and J are TRBV30 and TRBJ2-1, with 10 bases identical to TRBD2. Losses at the gene ends were 5 bases for V and 0 bases for J; bases not matched to a gene: 4. The CDR3 consists of 15 residues. Germline V gene data show CDR1 as GTSNPN and CDR2 as SVGIG (reference sequence). The CDR3 DNA sequence: TGTGCCTGGGCGGGACTAGCGAGCTCCTACAATGAGCAGTTCTTC. Encoded protein: CAWAGLASSYNEQFF. The entire variable domain, with the rest obtained from reference TRBV30 and TRBJ2-1, is as follows: SQTIHQWPATLVQPVGSPLSLECTVEGTSNPNLYWYRQAAGRGLQLLFYSVGIGQISSEVPQNLSASRPQDRQFILSSKKLLLSDSGFYLCAWAGLASSYNEQFFGPGTRLTVL.

The chain combines TRBV11-3 with TRBJ2-1; 9 nucleotides align to TRBD2. CDR3 length: 16 residues. The V and J ends lost 5 bases and 9 bases, in that order; junction bases with no gene match: 14. Germline-derived CDR1 and CDR2 are SGHNT and YENEEA. The CDR3 DNA sequence: TGTGCCAGCAGCGCGGGGTGGCGGGAGGGCCCTCCTGAGCAGTTCTTC. Its protein is CASSAGWREGPPEQFF.

This clone was detected a few times. This chain links TRBV4-1 with TRBJ2-2, with 14 positions matching TRBD2. Germline CDR1 and CDR2: MGHRA and YSYEKL. The CDR3 length is 18 residues. Losses at the gene ends were 3 bases for V and 4 bases for J; bases not matched to a gene: 7. The CDR3 sequence is CASSHGTSGSSSTGELFF. CDR3 sequence (DNA): TGCGCCAGCAGCCACGGGACTAGCGGGAGTTCGAGCACCGGGGAGCTGTTTTTT.

This chain connects TRBV15 to TRBJ2-1; TRBD2 matches at 10 bases. V lost 2 bases and J lost 8; bases outside the gene matches: 6. Germline V CDR1 and CDR2: LNHNV, YYDKDF (reference sequence). The CDR3 consists of 15 residues. The CDR3: CATSRRASGSDEQFF. The CDR3 region has the DNA TGTGCCACCAGCAGACGAGCTAGCGGGAGTGATGAGCAGTTCTTC.

This clone appeared a single time. The chain uses TRBV5-6 and TRBJ1-1, with 10 bases matching TRBD1. The V segment lost 2 bases and the J segment 7 bases; nucleotides outside the gene matches: 8. CDR3 length: 15 amino acids. The germline V gene has CDR1 SGHDT and CDR2 YYEEEE. CDR3 DNA: TGTGCCAGCAGCTTAGGACAGGGGGAATTTATTGAAGCTTTCTTT. Its translation is CASSLGQGEFIEAFF.

The chain employs TRBV18 and TRBJ2-2, with a possible D match to TRBD2 (5 bases). Germline V CDR1 and CDR2: KGHSH, LQKENI. The CDR3 sequence is 17 residues long. Deletions cut 3 bases from V and 1 base from J, with 15 bases between. The CDR3 region has the DNA TGTGCCAGCTCACCCGGTGAGGGCTCCTTGAACACCGGGGAGCTGTTTTTT. Translating gives CASSPGEGSLNTGELFF.

This sequence joins TRBV18 and TRBJ2-1, with TRBD1 matching over 8 bases. The CDR3 spans 17 residues. V was clipped by 4 bases and J by 1 base; unmatched bases: 9. CDR1 and CDR2 (germline): KGHSH, LQKENI. The CDR3 nucleotides are TGTGCCAGCTCACTAACCGGGACAGGAACGTCCTACAATGAGCAGTTCTTC. Residues: CASSLTGTGTSYNEQFF. The whole variable domain, remainder taken from reference TRBV18 and TRBJ2-1, is NAGVMQNPRHLVRRRGQEARLRCSPMKGHSHVYWYRQLPEEGLKFMVYLQKENIIDESGMPKERFSAEFPKEGPSILRIQQVVRGDSAAYFCASSLTGTGTSYNEQFFGPGTRLTVL.